This TCR beta chain was sequenced in a study of cytomegalovirus exposure and HLA in healthy donors (dated by TCRdb to about 2017). For the study in its entirety: According to an earlier analysis of 587 of the donors, about 190 million T cells yielded some 120 million unique TCR beta sequences and 276 Gb of sequence data. An early release that covered fewer than 750 HLA-typed donors contained approximately 300 gigabases of sequencing data and around 85 million unique TCR sequences. Among the roughly 400 genotyped donors, more than 70% belonged to the genetic ancestry cluster associated with self-reported Caucasian donors. The study aimed to test whether cataloging public T cell receptors could reveal signatures of past pathogen exposure. The study profiled the T cell repertoires of hundreds of subjects by immunosequencing and related them to cytomegalovirus serostatus. A separate validation cohort of 90 to 150 different subjects was used in addition to the 666-subject first cohort. High-throughput TCR immunosequencing, statistical association of individual TCRs with disease status, and machine learning were combined to predict cytomegalovirus infection status. In a later analysis, previously published TCR beta repertoires from roughly 710 donors were re-analyzed and high-resolution HLA genotyping was added so that TCR occurrence patterns could be studied. In the later analysis, no new phenotypic data were used to find candidate immune exposures; instead, reliance was placed on TCR beta sequences and their occurrence across donors. In an earlier analysis of 500 to 650 of the donors, high-throughput TCR beta sequencing was used to judge whether each TCR beta V gene segment behaved as functional or pseudogenic. Donor age, sex, ethnicity and CMV serostatus were compiled alongside the repertoire data. In a later genetic analysis, genome-wide SNP genotypes for about 55% of the roughly 700 donors were used, and that subset was treated as a discovery cohort. All discovery cohort repertoires had been generated using a single sequencing platform. Both class I and class II loci were covered by HLA typing, at four-digit resolution. The number of donors typed differed by locus, with about 629-630 for A, B, C, DRB1 and DQB1, around 520 for DQA1, 600 to 610 for DPA1, and over 400 for DPB1. Roughly 5 DR-DQ haplotypes were handled as single units for association and clustering, since linkage in the cohort was strong. Among around 400 genotyped donors of the cohort, an average of approximately 250,000 unique TCR beta nucleotide sequences were sequenced per donor, around 20% of them non-productive.

The cohort consisted of 600 to 700 healthy bone marrow donors. At the time of sampling, all cohort members were nominally healthy, though unrecorded immune exposures were likely present. The donor was CMV seronegative and was included in the group of a few hundred seronegative cohort members. A peripheral blood sample was collected from each donor, and TCR beta sequencing was performed on peripheral blood mononuclear cells. Genomic DNA extraction from the blood cell samples was performed with the Qiagen DNeasy Blood Extraction Kit. Here is what the overall study found, with its caveats: Across donors, most TCR sequences were observed very rarely, whereas some public TCRs were present in many individuals. Presence/absence analyses assumed roughly uniform sequencing depth across donors, an assumption that may not hold. According to the authors, the approach could potentially be generalized to other disease states and immunological phenotypes. In an earlier analysis of over 550 of the donors, most TCR beta V segments were observed in productive rearrangements about 87% or about 30% of the time, broadly matching IMGT annotations. A later genetic analysis reported fewer N-insertions in productive TCRs among donors in an Asian-associated ancestry cluster than the roughly 690-donor mean. In a later analysis, most CMV-associated TCR beta chains were found to appear HLA-restricted, with HLA associations seemingly driven largely by CMV exposure. This cohort had only TCR beta chains sequenced, and the lack of alpha or paired-chain data limited which features could be detected. Some IMGT-functional V segments, including TRBV6-2 and TRBV6-3, could not be distinguished by the 87-base-pair reads and were therefore excluded. A cluster of highly shared sequence variants was judged likely to be a technical artifact of the sequencing pipeline. In the study, some 160 TCR beta chains were listed as associated with cytomegalovirus. Immune exposure information for the cohort was limited to CMV serostatus. Assigning TCR associations to individual alleles was difficult when HLA alleles, especially DR and DQ, strongly co-occurred. An association between a missense DCLRE1C variant and V-gene and J-gene trimming of TCR beta chains was found in a later genetic analysis and replicated in an independent cohort. Compared with equally common non-associated chains, HLA-associated TCR beta chains in a later analysis were more clonally expanded and had lower generation probabilities. A further reported finding was that TCR beta sequences accurately predicted the HLA-A and HLA-B alleles for most subjects in the first cohort. Because HLA typing was unavailable for some donors at each locus, only the typed subset was used in association tests. Linkage disequilibrium might explain the correlated functional status among segregating V segments, but an unknown experimental factor could not be ruled out. Because counts were too low, roughly 16 rarely observed V segments, including chromosome 9 orphons, were left out of the earlier analysis of over 550 of the donors. According to a later analysis, parvovirus B19, influenza, CMV and Epstein-Barr virus appeared linked to several top co-occurrence clusters. A few of the identified cytomegalovirus-associated TCR beta chains were confirmed in vitro to be specific for cytomegalovirus antigens. In a later analysis, the rate of TCR association differed among HLA loci, with DRB1 alleles having the most associated TCRs and HLA-C alleles having the fewest. Specific HLA alleles were associated with over 15,000 TCR beta sequences at a false discovery rate of 0.05 in a later analysis. In both the original and validation cohorts, the classifier was reported to diagnose cytomegalovirus status with high specificity and sensitivity.

The junction carries 10 bases between V and J, which are trimmed by 1 base and 6 bases respectively. The CDR3 measures 14 amino acids from cysteine to phenylalanine. The DNA shown is the 42-base CDR3, in frame from base 1. According to the germline V gene, CDR1 reads MNHNS and CDR2 reads SASEGT. With regard to this clone: Its antigen has not been determined. No much larger clone exists at a distance of one base, and base qualities are not known.

The library was made by the immunoSEQ multiplex PCR assay. For the multiplex PCR, a mixture combining 60 forward primers for TCR Vbeta segments and 13 reverse primers for TCR Jbeta segments was used. A multiplex PCR assay on genomic DNA amplified the CDR3 region of rearranged TCR beta genes. On the Illumina HiSeq System, the amplified TCR beta libraries were sequenced as 87-base-pair reads. Processing in the source paper ran as follows. Across the 500 to 700 repertoires, a later analysis counted some 80 million unique TCR beta chains, 9 million to 14 million of which were shared by at least two donors. To remove PCR and sequencing errors, raw reads were error-corrected and collapsed into unique sequences using a nearest-neighbor algorithm that merged closely related sequences. V, D and J gene segments were assigned by aligning CDR3 sequences to IMGT reference sequences. For a sequence to be retained, at least a six-nucleotide match to both a V gene segment and a J gene segment was required. A rearrangement was called productive if the CDR3 had no stop codons and remained in frame with V and J, and every other rearrangement was called non-productive. Following IMGT convention, CDR3 was defined as the stretch from the second conserved V-encoded cysteine up to the conserved J-encoded phenylalanine. In an earlier analysis of around 540 of the donors, sequences lacking an unambiguous match to a single V gene segment were excluded. In an earlier analysis of approximately 500 of the donors, a V segment was called functional when productive rearrangements were above 56.7%, and segregating when the standard deviation between donors exceeded 5%. A statistical classification framework was developed to diagnose cytomegalovirus status using the catalog of TCR beta chain sequences. In a later analysis, TCR nucleotide sequences were compared against IMGT/GENE-DB human TR gene sequences so that V and J genes could be assigned. A later analysis assigned CDR3 sequences and most-parsimonious VDJ recombination scenarios with the TCRdist pipeline. In a later analysis, every TCR beta chain was defined by the combination of its CDR3 amino acid sequence and its V-gene family, and reads without a unique V-gene family were dropped. A later analysis removed 592 highly shared, low-generation-probability nucleotide sequences to deal with suspected cross-contamination and a sequencing artifact. A later analysis calculated a clonal expansion index for each public chain from normalized within-repertoire ranks of inferred template counts. A later analysis computed generation probabilities with a VDJ recombination model fitted to out-of-frame rearrangements, and checked the results against IGoR. In a later analysis, TCR-TCR, TCR-HLA and TCR-CMV co-occurrence was scored with hypergeometric tests, and a repertoire-size bias correction was applied to TCR pairs. To estimate false discovery rates, a later analysis permuted the HLA or CMV assignments 20 times. In a later analysis, co-occurring TCRs were grouped using DBSCAN, and TCRdist sequence similarity was added for clustering within HLA-allele-positive subsets. For co-occurrence clustering, repertoires with fewer than 30,000 or more than 120,000 public chains were excluded, along with four or five repertoires with anomalous nucleotide sharing. The table comes from immuneACCESS by way of TCRdb, which keeps in-frame sequences with V and J called. Part of the clones is missing from these tables; in studies checked, under half for an unresolved V gene and the rest for unknown reasons. V and J calls and clone size follow that table, whereas D and trimming were derived from the DNA. The sample table holds 140,000 or so clones, of which around 72% were seen once. In total, the top ten clones hold 2% to 2.5% of the sample.

Sample: PBMCs. The clonotype comes from a man in his forties in good health and CMV-seronegative. This chain is built from TRBV6-1 and TRBJ1-5, with the identity of the D gene unclear. The sequenced DNA is TGTGCCAGCAGTGAAGGGAGTTTGACTCAGCCCCAGCATTTT. Protein translation: CASSEGSLTQPQHF.